The T cell receptor beta chain under discussion was sequenced for a study of PD-L1 blockade in urothelial cancer. Whole-study results and caveats: Durable-benefit cases showed more tumor-associated blood clone expansion at 3 weeks.

A remark on this clone: As yet, its antigen is unknown.

V shed 3 bases, J shed 6 bases, and the junction held 4 bases outside the gene matches. CDR1 is MDHEN, CDR2 SYDVKM, per germline. CDR3 length: 15 residues. Method: immunoSEQ multiplex PCR; TCRdb's copy keeps in-frame clones and lacks some. The sample shows tens of thousands of clones, roughly nine tenths of them seen only once. Indicated time point: peripheral blood 6 weeks after treatment start. Per-patient samples, pretreatment and on-treatment, numbered 1 to 8. The sequence was obtained from a man older than 75 with urothelial cancer. This specimen was PBMCs, taken around atezolizumab (anti-PD-L1) treatment. The chain couples TRBV28 to TRBJ2-2; 10 bases fit TRBD2. CDR3 protein: CASSFGSGRSGELFF. The CDR3 coding sequence is TGTGCCAGCAGTTTCGGTAGCGGGAGGTCCGGGGAGCTGTTTTTT.